Shown below are 10 T cell receptor beta chains from a single sample sequenced in a study of T cell responses to AZD1222 COVID-19 vaccine. The repertoire was sequenced with immunoSEQ multiplex PCR; TCRdb's copy has only in-frame clones and lacks some. The table includes around 60,000 clones, about nine tenths detected once. Here the sequenced sample was peripheral blood, taken 28 days after the second dose of the MenACWY control vaccine. These receptors were taken from an adult who received the MenACWY meningococcal vaccine as a control.

This clone was detected many times. The chain uses TRBV30 and TRBJ1-2, with a possible D match to TRBD1 (5 bases). The germline gives CDR1 GTSNPN, CDR2 SVGIG (reference sequence). The CDR3 extends over 15 amino acids. V was shortened by 5 bases and J by 7 bases, with 23 bases between the two germline ends. The CDR3 DNA reads TGTGCCTGGGGGCATCTCGGGTCTAGGGGCCCTGGCTACACCTTC. As protein: CAWGHLGSRGPGYTF. Full variable domain (rest looked up from reference TRBV30 and TRBJ1-2): SQTIHQWPATLVQPVGSPLSLECTVEGTSNPNLYWYRQAAGRGLQLLFYSVGIGQISSEVPQNLSASRPQDRQFILSSKKLLLSDSGFYLCAWGHLGSRGPGYTFGSGTRLTVV.

The rearrangement joins TRBV5-4 to TRBJ2-7; 7 bases map to TRBD1. The junction had 16 bases not matched to a gene; V was cut back by 4 bases and J by 6 bases. Germline CDR1 and CDR2: SGHNT and YYREEE (reference sequence). CDR3 length equals 16 residues. DNA for the CDR3: TGTGCCAGCAGCCGACCCGGGAACAGGGGTCTAAGCGAGCAGTACTTC. It yields the protein CASSRPGNRGLSEQYF.

The V call is TRBV21-1, the J call TRBJ2-3; TRBD2 was called by the table and not checked on the DNA. TRBV21-1 is listed as a pseudogene. There are 13 residues in the CDR3. CDR3 DNA sequence: TGTGCCAGCAGCACGCGAGCGGAGCCCCCGCAGTATTTT. Translating it yields CASSTRAEPPQYF.

The chain combines TRBV23-1 with TRBJ1-1; maybe TRBD1 (5 bases). TRBV23-1 is given ORF status, its function remaining uncertain. This CDR3 is built from 14 residues. Trimming left V 7 bases short and J 3 bases short, with 15 bases between. The CDR3 reads CASTRALGDTEAFF. The CDR3 DNA sequence: TGCGCCAGCACCCGGGCTTTGGGGGACACTGAAGCTTTCTTT.

This clone was seen a single time. The chain joins TRBV6-6 to TRBJ1-1; D is ambiguous. This CDR3 contains 15 residues. Trimming pared 6 bases from V and 0 bases from J, leaving 14 bases between. From germline, CDR1 is MNHNY and CDR2 SVGAGI (reference sequence). The CDR3 DNA reads TGTGCCAGCAGAGACCCCGGCAGCATGAACACTGAAGCTTTCTTT. Encoded protein: CASRDPGSMNTEAFF.

The V gene is TRBV6-1, the J gene TRBJ2-7; D possibly uses TRBD1 or TRBD2 (5 bases each). With 4 bases removed from V and 2 bases from J, the gap between germline ends came to 18 bases. The CDR3 extends over 16 amino acids. Germline V gene data show CDR1 as MNHNS and CDR2 as SASEGT. CDR3 amino acids: CASSATLGANAYEQYF. The CDR3 coding sequence is TGTGCCAGCAGTGCCACCCTCGGGGCTAACGCCTACGAGCAGTACTTC.

This clone appeared a single time. The chain links TRBV29-1 to TRBJ1-5, with 7 bases identical to TRBD1. V was clipped by 7 bases and J by 7 bases; unmatched bases: 13. The CDR3 spans 14 residues. Germline V CDR1 and CDR2: SQVTM, ANQGSEA. CDR3 coding DNA: TGCAGCGCTTCAACAGGGGAGGGAAAACAGCCCCAGCATTTT. It is translated as CSASTGEGKQPQHF.

The chain combines TRBV3-1 (or the pseudogene TRBV3-2) with TRBJ1-1, with TRBD1 matching 7 bases. V lost 5 bases and J lost 7; bases outside the gene matches: 10. Germline CDR1 is LGHDT and CDR2 is YNNKEL (reference sequence). This CDR3 contains 14 residues. CDR3 bases: TGTGCCAGCAGCTCTGACAGGGAGGGCGATGAAGCTTTCTTT. Protein product: CASSSDREGDEAFF.

The gene calls are TRBV2 and TRBJ2-1; 10 bases align to TRBD2. J lost 4 bases, V lost 5 bases, and 2 bases had no gene match. CDR3 length: 14 amino acids. The germline CDR1 and CDR2 sequences are SNHLY and FYNNEI. This chain's CDR3 is CASSWTSGYNEQFF. CDR3 in DNA: TGTGCCAGCAGTTGGACTAGCGGATACAATGAGCAGTTCTTC.

The J gene is TRBJ1-5, the V gene TRBV28, with D hard to call. V lost 6 bases, J lost 5 bases, and 8 bases lay in between. The CDR3 runs to 12 residues. Germline CDR1 reads MDHEN; CDR2 reads SYDVKM. CDR3 DNA: TGTGCCAGCAGAACGTTCGATCAGCCCCAGCATTTT. Amino acid sequence: CASRTFDQPQHF. Filled out from reference TRBV28 and TRBJ1-5, the complete variable domain reads DVKVTQSSRYLVKRTGEKVFLECVQDMDHENMFWYRQDPGLGLRLIYFSYDVKMKEKGDIPEGYSVSREKKERFSLILESASTNQTSMYLCASRTFDQPQHFGDGTRLSIL.